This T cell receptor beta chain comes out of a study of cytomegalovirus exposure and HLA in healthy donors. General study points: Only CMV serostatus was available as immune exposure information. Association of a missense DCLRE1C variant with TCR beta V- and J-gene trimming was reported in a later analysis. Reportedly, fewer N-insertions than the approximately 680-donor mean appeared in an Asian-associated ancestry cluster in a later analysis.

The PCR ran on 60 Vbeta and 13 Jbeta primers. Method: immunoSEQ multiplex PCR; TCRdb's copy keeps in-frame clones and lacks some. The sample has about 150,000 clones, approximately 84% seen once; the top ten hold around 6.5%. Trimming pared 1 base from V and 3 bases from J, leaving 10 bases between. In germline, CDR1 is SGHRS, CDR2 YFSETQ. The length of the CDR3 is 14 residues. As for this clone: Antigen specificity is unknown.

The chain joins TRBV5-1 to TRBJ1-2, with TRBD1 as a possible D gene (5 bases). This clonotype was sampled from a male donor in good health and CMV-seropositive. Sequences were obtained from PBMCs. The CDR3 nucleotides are TGCGCCAGCAGCTTGAAAGGGGAGGACTATGGCTACACCTTC. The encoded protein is CASSLKGEDYGYTF.